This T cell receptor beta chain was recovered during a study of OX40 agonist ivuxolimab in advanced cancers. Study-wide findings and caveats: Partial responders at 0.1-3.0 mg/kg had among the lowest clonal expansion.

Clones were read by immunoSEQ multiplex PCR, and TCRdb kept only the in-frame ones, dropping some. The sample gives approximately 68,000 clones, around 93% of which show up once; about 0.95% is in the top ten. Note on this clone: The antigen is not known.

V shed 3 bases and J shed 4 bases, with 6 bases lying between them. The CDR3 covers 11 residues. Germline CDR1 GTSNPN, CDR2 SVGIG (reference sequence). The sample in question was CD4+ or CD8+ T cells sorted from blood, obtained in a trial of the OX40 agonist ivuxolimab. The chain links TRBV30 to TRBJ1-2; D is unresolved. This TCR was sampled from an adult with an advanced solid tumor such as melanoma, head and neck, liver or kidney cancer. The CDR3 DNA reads TGTGCCTGGAGCTCATCCTATGGCTACACCTTC. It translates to CAWSSSYGYTF.